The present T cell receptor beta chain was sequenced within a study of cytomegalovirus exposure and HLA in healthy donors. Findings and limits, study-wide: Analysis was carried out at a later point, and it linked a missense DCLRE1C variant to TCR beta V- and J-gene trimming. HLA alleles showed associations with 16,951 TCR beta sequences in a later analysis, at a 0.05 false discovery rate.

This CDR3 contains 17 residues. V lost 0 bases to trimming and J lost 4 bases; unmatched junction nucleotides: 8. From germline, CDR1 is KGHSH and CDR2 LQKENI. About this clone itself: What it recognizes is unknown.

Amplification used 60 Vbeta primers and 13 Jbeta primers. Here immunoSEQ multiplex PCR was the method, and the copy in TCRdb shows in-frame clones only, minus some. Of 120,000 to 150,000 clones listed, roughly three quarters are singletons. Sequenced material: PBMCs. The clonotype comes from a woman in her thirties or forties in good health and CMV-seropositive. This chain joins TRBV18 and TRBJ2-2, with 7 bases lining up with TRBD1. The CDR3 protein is CASSPPSGQIITGELFF. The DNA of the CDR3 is TGTGCCAGCTCACCACCCTCGGGACAGATAATCACCGGGGAGCTGTTTTTT.